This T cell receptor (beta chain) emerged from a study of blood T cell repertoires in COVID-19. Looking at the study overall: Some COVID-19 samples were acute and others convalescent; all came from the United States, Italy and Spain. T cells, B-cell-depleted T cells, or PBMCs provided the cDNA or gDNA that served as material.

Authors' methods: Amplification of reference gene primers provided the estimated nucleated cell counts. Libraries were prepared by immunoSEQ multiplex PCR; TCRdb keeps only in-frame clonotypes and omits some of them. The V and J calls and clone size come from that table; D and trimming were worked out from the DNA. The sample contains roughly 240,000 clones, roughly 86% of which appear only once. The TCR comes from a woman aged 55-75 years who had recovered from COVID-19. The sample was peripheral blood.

In nucleotides, the CDR3 is TGTGCCAGCAGCGCGGGACAGGGATTCTATGGCTACACCTTC. This codes for CASSAGQGFYGYTF. This chain links TRBV9 with TRBJ1-2, with 9 bases identical to TRBD1. CDR1 and CDR2 (germline): SGDLS, YYNGEE. After removal of 3 bases from V and 4 bases from J, the junction contained 4 bases not matched to a gene. The CDR3 is 14 residues long. The variable domain in full, completed from reference TRBV9 and TRBJ1-2, reads DSGVTQTPKHLITATGQRVTLRCSPRSGDLSVYWYQQSLDQGLQFLIQYYNGEERAKGNILERFSAQQFPDLHSELNLSSLELGDSALYFCASSAGQGFYGYTFGSGTRLTVV.